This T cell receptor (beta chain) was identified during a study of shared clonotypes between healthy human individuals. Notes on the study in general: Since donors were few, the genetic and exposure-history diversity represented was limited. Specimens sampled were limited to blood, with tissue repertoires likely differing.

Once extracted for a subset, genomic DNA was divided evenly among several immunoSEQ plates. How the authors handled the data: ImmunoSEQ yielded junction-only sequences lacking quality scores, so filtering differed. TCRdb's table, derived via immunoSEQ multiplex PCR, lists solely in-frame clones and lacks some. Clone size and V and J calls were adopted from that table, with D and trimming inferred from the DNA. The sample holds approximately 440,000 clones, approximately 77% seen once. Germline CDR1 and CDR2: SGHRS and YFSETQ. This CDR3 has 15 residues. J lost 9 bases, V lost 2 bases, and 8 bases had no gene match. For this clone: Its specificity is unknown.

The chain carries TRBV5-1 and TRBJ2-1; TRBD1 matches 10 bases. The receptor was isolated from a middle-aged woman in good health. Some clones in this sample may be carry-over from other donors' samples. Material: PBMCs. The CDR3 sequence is CASSFRDRGKTEQFF. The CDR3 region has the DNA TGCGCCAGCAGCTTCCGGGACAGGGGTAAGACTGAGCAGTTCTTC.